The clone carrying this T cell receptor beta chain occurred a few times. What it binds is unknown. Method: immunoSEQ multiplex PCR; TCRdb's copy keeps in-frame clones and lacks some. The data show around 7,300 clones, with about two thirds seen just once and roughly 41% held by the top ten. Per the germline V gene, CDR1 is SGHNT and CDR2 is YYREEE (reference sequence). The CDR3 runs 13 residues. The ends were cut back, 5 bases at V and 3 bases at J, with 11 bases in the middle. Sample time point: proximal margin of the surgical specimen (macroscopically non-inflamed). This record comes from a study of T cell repertoires in ileal Crohn's disease. Whole-study context: Every patient was operated on for stricturing (approximately 60%) or penetrating (approximately 40%) complications. Regarding the study as a whole: Clonality above 26.8% at surgery always came with endoscopic recurrence. High-frequency clones were more common in sorted CD8 than CD4 cells.

The chain joins TRBV5-4 to TRBJ1-1; D possibly corresponds to TRBD1 (6 bases). The sequence was obtained from an adult with Crohn's disease. Sequenced input: ileal tissue. The CDR3 DNA reads as TGTGCCAGCAGTACAGGGTGGGACACTGAAGCTTTCTTT. Protein sequence: CASSTGWDTEAFF.